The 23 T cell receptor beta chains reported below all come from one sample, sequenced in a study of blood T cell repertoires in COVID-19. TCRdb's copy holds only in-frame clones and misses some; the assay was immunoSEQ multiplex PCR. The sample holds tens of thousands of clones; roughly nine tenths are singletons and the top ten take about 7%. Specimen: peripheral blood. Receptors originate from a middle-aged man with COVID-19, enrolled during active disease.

The CDR3 sequence: CASSIQGAYEQYF. The DNA of the CDR3 is TGTGCCAGTAGTATCCAGGGGGCCTACGAGCAGTACTTC. The gene calls are TRBV19 and TRBJ2-7, with TRBD1 matching 7 bases. CDR1 LNHDA and CDR2 SQIVND come from the germline V gene (reference sequence). Trimming at V came to 3 bases and at J to 2 bases, leaving 1 base not matched to a gene. The CDR3 length is 13 residues. The whole variable domain, filled in from reference TRBV19 and TRBJ2-7, reads DGGITQSPKYLFRKEGQNVTLSCEQNLNHDAMYWYRQDPGQGLRLIYYSQIVNDFQKGDIAEGYSVSREKKESFPLTVTSAQKNPTAFYLCASSIQGAYEQYFGPGTRLTVT.

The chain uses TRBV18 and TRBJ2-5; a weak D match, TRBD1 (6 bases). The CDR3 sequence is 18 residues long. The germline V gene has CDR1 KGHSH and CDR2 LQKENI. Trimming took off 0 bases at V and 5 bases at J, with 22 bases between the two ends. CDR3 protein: CASSPPGHLRLHGETQYF. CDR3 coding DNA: TGTGCCAGCTCACCACCGGGACACCTACGACTACACGGGGAGACCCAGTACTTC.

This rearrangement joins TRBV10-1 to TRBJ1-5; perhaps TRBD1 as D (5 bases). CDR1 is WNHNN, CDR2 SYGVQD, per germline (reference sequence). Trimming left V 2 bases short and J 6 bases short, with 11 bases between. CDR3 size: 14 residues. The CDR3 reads CASSETGTGQPQHF. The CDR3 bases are TGCGCCAGCAGTGAGACGGGGACTGGTCAGCCCCAGCATTTT.

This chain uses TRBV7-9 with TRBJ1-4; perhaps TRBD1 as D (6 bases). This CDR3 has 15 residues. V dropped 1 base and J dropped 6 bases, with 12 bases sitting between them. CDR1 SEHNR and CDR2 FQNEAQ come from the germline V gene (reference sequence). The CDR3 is CASSLGSGAYEKLFF. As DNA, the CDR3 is TGTGCCAGCAGCTTAGGGTCAGGGGCATATGAAAAACTGTTTTTT.

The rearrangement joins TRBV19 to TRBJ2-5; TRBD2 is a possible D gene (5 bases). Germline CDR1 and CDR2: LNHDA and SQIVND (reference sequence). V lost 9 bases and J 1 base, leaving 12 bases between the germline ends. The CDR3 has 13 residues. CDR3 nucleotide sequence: TGTGCCAGCAAAGACTATATCCAAGAGACCCAGTACTTC. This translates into CASKDYIQETQYF. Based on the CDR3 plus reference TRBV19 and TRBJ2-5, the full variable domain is DGGITQSPKYLFRKEGQNVTLSCEQNLNHDAMYWYRQDPGQGLRLIYYSQIVNDFQKGDIAEGYSVSREKKESFPLTVTSAQKNPTAFYLCASKDYIQETQYFGPGTRLLVL.

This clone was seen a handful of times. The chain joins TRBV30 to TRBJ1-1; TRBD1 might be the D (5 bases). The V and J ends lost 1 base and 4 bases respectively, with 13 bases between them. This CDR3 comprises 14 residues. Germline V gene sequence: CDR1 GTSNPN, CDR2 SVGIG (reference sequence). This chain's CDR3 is CAWSEQDLLTEAFF. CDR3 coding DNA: TGTGCCTGGAGTGAACAGGACCTACTCACTGAAGCTTTCTTT.

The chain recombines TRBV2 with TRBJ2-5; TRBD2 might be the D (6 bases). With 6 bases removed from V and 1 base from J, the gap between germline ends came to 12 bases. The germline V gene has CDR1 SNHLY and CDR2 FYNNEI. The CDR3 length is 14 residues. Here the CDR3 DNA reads TGTGCCAGCAGGCCCAGACTAGTCCAAGAGACCCAGTACTTC. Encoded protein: CASRPRLVQETQYF.

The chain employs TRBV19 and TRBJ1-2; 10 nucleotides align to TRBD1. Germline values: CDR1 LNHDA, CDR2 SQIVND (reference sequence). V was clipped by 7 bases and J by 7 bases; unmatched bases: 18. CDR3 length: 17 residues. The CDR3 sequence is CASKPFPGTGVLSGYTF. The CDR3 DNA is TGTGCCAGTAAACCATTCCCGGGGACAGGGGTTCTGAGTGGCTACACCTTC. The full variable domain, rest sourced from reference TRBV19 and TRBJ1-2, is DGGITQSPKYLFRKEGQNVTLSCEQNLNHDAMYWYRQDPGQGLRLIYYSQIVNDFQKGDIAEGYSVSREKKESFPLTVTSAQKNPTAFYLCASKPFPGTGVLSGYTFGSGTRLTVV.

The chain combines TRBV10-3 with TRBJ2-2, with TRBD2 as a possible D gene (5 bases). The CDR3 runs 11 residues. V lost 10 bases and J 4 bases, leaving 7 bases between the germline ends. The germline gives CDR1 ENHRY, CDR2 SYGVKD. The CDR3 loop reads CATGLTGELFF. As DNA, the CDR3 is TGTGCCACCGGACTCACCGGGGAGCTGTTTTTT.

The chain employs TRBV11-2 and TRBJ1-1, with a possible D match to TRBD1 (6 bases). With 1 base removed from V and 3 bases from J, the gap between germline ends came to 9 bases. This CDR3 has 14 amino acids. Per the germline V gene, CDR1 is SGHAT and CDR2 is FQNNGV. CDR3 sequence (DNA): TGTGCCAGCAGCTTAGGGGACACCTACACTGAAGCTTTCTTT. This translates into CASSLGDTYTEAFF.

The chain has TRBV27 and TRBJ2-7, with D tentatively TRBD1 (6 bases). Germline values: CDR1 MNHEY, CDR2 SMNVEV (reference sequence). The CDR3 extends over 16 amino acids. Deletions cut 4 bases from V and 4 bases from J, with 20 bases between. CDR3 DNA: TGTGCCAGCAGTTCTTGGGGCCTGGGGGCGGAATACGAGCAGTACTTC. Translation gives CASSSWGLGAEYEQYF.

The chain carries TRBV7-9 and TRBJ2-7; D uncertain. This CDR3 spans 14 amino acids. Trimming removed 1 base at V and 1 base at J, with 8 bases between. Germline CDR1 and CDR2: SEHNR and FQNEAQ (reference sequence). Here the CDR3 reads CASSLVGRSYEQYF. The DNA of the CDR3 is TGTGCCAGCAGCTTAGTGGGCAGGTCCTACGAGCAGTACTTC.

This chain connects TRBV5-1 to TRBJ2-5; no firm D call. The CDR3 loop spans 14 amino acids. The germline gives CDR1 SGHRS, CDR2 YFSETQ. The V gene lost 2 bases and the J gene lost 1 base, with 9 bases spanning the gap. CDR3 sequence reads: CASSLDKPQETQYF. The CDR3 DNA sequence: TGCGCCAGCAGCTTAGACAAACCCCAAGAGACCCAGTACTTC.

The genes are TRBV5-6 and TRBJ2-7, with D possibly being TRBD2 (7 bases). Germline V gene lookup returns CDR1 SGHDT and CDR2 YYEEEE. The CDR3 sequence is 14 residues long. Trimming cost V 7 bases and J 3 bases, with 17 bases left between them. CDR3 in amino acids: CASGRGRRYYEQYF. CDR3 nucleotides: TGTGCCAGCGGGCGGGGGCGGCGGTACTACGAGCAGTACTTC. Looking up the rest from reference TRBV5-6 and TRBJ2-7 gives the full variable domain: DAGVTQSPTHLIKTRGQQVTLRCSPKSGHDTVSWYQQALGQGPQFIFQYYEEEERQRGNFPDRFSGHQFPNYSSELNVNALLLGDSALYLCASGRGRRYYEQYFGPGTRLTVT.

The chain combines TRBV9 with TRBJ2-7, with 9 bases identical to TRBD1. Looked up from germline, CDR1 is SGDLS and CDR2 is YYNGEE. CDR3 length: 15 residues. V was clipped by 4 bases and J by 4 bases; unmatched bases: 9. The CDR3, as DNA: TGTGCCAGCAGCACCCGGGACAGGGAGGATTACGAGCAGTACTTC. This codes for CASSTRDREDYEQYF.

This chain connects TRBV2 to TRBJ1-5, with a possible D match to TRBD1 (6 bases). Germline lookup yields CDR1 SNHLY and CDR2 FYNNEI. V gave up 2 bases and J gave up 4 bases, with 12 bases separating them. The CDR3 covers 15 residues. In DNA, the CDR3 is TGTGCCAGCAGTGAATTGACAGGAGATAATCAGCCCCAGCATTTT. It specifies CASSELTGDNQPQHF.

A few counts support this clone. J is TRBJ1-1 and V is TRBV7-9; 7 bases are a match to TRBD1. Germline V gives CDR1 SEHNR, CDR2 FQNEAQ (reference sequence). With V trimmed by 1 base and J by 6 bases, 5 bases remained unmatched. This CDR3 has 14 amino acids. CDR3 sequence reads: CASSLVHRGPEAFF. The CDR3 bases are TGTGCCAGCAGCTTAGTCCACAGGGGTCCTGAAGCTTTCTTT.

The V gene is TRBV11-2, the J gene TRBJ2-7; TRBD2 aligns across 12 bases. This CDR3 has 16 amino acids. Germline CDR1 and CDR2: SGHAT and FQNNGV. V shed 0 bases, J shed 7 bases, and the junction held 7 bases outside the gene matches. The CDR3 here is CASSLEPSGGAREQYF. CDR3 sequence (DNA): TGTGCCAGCAGCTTAGAGCCTAGCGGGGGGGCGAGAGAGCAGTACTTC.

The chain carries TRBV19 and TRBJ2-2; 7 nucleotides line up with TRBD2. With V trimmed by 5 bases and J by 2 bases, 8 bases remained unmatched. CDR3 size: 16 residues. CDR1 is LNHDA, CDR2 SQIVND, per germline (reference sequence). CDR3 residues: CASSRDSGTNTGELFF. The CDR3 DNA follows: TGTGCCAGTAGTCGTGACAGCGGGACTAACACCGGGGAGCTGTTTTTT.

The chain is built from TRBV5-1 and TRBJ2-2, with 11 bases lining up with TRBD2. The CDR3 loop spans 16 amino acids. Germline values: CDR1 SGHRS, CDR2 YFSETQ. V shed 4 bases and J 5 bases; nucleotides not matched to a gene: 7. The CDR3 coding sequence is TGCGCCAGCAGCAGGACGACTAGCGGGGAAACCGGGGAGCTGTTTTTT. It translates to CASSRTTSGETGELFF.

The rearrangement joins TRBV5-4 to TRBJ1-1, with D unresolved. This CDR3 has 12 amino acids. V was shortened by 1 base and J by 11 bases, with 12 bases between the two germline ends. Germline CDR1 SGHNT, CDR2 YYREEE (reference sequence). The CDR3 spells CASSLWETPAFF. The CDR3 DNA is TGTGCCAGCAGCTTGTGGGAGACTCCCGCTTTCTTT. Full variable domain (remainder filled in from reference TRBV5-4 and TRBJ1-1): ETGVTQSPTHLIKTRGQQVTLRCSSQSGHNTVSWYQQALGQGPQFIFQYYREEENGRGNFPPRFSGLQFPNYSSELNVNALELDDSALYLCASSLWETPAFFGQGTRLTVV.

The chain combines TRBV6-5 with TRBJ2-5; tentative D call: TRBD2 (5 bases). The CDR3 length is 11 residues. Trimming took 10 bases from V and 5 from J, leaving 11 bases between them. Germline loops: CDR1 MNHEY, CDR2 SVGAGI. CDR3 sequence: CATDGGETQYF. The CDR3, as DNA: TGTGCCACTGACGGCGGGGAGACCCAGTACTTC.

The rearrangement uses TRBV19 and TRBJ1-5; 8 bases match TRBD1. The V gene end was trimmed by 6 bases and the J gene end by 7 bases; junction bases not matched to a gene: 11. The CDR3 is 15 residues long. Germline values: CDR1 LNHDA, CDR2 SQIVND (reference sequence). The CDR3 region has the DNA TGTGCCAGTAGCATCGGACAGGGAGCGAGGCAGCCCCAGCATTTT. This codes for CASSIGQGARQPQHF.